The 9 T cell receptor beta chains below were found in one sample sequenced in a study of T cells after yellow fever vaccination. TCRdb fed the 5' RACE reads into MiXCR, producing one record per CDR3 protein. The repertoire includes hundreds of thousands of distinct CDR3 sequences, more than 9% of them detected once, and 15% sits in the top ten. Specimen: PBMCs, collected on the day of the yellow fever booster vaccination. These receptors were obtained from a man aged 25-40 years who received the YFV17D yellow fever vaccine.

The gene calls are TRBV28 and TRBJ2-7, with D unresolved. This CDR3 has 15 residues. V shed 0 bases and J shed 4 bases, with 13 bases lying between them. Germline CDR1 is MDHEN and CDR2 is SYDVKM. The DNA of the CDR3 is TGTGCCAGCAGTTTATGGACGGCCTCGAAGTACGAGCAGTACTTC. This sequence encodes CASSLWTASKYEQYF.

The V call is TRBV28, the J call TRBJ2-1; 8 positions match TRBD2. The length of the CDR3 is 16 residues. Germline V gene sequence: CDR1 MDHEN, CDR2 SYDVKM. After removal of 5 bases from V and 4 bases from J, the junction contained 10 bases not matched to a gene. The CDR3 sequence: CASSPQRGGTYNEQFF. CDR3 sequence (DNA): TGTGCCAGCAGTCCACAGCGCGGGGGGACTTACAATGAGCAGTTCTTC.

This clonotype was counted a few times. The CDR3: CASSFTAYSYEQYF. The CDR3, as DNA: TGTGCCAGCAGTTTCACAGCCTATTCCTACGAGCAGTACTTC. The chain carries TRBV28 and TRBJ2-7, with unresolved D. V shed 3 bases and J shed 1 base, with 10 bases lying between them. The CDR3 is 14 amino acids. CDR1 and CDR2 from the germline V gene are MDHEN and SYDVKM.

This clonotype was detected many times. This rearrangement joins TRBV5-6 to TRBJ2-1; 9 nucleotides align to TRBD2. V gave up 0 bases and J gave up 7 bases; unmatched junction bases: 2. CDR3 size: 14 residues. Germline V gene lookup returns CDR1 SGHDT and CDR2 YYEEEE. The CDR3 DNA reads TGTGCCAGCAGCTTGGGTAGCGGGAGTAATGAGCAGTTCTTC. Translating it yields CASSLGSGSNEQFF.

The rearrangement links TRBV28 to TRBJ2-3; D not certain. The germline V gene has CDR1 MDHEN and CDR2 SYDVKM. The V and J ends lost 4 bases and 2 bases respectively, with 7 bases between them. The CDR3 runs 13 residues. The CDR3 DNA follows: TGTGCCAGCAGTTACTGGAACACAGATACGCAGTATTTT. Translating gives CASSYWNTDTQYF.

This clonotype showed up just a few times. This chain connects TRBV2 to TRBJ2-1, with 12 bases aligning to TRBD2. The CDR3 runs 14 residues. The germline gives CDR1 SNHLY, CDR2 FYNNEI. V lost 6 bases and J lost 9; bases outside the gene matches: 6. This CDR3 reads CASRGSLAGGEQFF. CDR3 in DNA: TGTGCCAGCAGGGGATCACTAGCGGGAGGTGAGCAGTTCTTC.

Here the CDR3 reads CASSEGRTFQETQYF. CDR3 DNA: TGTGCCAGCAGTGAGGGGAGGACGTTCCAAGAGACCCAGTACTTC. The chain is built from TRBV2 and TRBJ2-5; possibly TRBD2 for D (6 bases). Trimming shortened V by 3 bases and J by 1 base, and 12 bases separated the two germline ends. This CDR3 is built from 15 residues. Germline CDR1 SNHLY, CDR2 FYNNEI.

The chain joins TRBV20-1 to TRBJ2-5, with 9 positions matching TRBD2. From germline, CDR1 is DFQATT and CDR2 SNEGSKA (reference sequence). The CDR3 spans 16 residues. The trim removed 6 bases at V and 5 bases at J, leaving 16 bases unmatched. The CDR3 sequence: CSARGVAGADLETQYF. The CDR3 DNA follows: TGCAGTGCCAGGGGGGTAGCGGGAGCTGATTTGGAGACCCAGTACTTC.

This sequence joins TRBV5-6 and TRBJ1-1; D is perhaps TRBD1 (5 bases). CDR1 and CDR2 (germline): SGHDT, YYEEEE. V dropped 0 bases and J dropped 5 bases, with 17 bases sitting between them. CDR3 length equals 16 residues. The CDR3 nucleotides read TGTGCCAGCAGCTTGGTCTCAGGGCGGCGGAGGACTGAAGCTTTCTTT. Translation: CASSLVSGRRRTEAFF.